One and the same sample provided the 10 T cell receptor beta chains below, sequenced in a study of cytomegalovirus exposure and HLA in healthy donors. The method was immunoSEQ multiplex PCR; TCRdb's version includes in-frame clones alone and lacks a portion of them. The table has about 140,000 clones, around 84% seen once. The source material was PBMCs. These receptors all come from a man between 18 and 29 years old in good health and CMV-seropositive.

V and J are TRBV30 and TRBJ2-1, with D possibly matching TRBD2 (6 bases). CDR1 is GTSNPN and CDR2 is SVGIG in the germline V gene (reference sequence). The CDR3 sequence is 14 residues long. V was cut by 4 bases and J by 2 bases, with 12 bases left in between. The CDR3: CAWNLWGAYNEQFF. The CDR3 nucleotides are TGTGCCTGGAATTTGTGGGGGGCCTACAATGAGCAGTTCTTC.

J is TRBJ2-3 and V is TRBV2; D possibly corresponds to TRBD2 (6 bases). Germline values: CDR1 SNHLY, CDR2 FYNNEI. Trimming took off 8 bases at V and 2 bases at J, with 17 bases between the two ends. The CDR3 sequence is 15 residues long. This chain's CDR3 is CASGMEGAPTDTQYF. The CDR3 region has the DNA TGTGCCAGCGGAATGGAGGGAGCTCCCACAGATACGCAGTATTTT.

V usage is TRBV7-8 and J usage is TRBJ1-1, with 8 bases that match TRBD1. Per the germline V gene, CDR1 is SGHVS and CDR2 is FQNEAQ. The length of the CDR3 is 14 residues. V lost 5 bases and J lost 6; bases outside the gene matches: 8. CDR3 loop: CASSTQDRDAEAFF. In DNA, the CDR3 is TGTGCCAGCAGCACACAGGACAGGGACGCTGAAGCTTTCTTT.

This chain links TRBV19 with TRBJ1-4; D perhaps matches TRBD1 (6 bases). CDR3 size: 14 residues. CDR1 and CDR2 (germline): LNHDA, SQIVND (reference sequence). The ends were cut back, 6 bases at V and 5 bases at J, with 13 bases in the middle. CDR3 in amino acids: CASSYRVGNEKLFF. The CDR3 DNA follows: TGTGCCAGTAGCTACAGGGTCGGGAATGAAAAACTGTTTTTT. Combining the CDR3 with reference TRBV19 and TRBJ1-4 gives the whole variable domain DGGITQSPKYLFRKEGQNVTLSCEQNLNHDAMYWYRQDPGQGLRLIYYSQIVNDFQKGDIAEGYSVSREKKESFPLTVTSAQKNPTAFYLCASSYRVGNEKLFFGSGTQLSVL.

Only one count was recorded for this clone. V gene TRBV5-6 combines with J gene TRBJ2-2; TRBD1 is a possible D gene (6 bases). The germline CDR1 and CDR2 sequences are SGHDT and YYEEEE. CDR3 length equals 16 residues. The germline V and J ends were trimmed by 3 bases and 6 bases, with 18 bases remaining between them. The CDR3 loop reads CASSSALNRDAGELFF. The DNA of the CDR3 is TGTGCCAGCAGCTCAGCCTTGAACAGGGACGCCGGGGAGCTGTTTTTT.

This clone was observed a few times. The chain joins TRBV6-1 to TRBJ1-2, with no clear D. V was clipped by 0 bases and J by 1 base, with 9 bases between them. This CDR3 contains 15 residues. Germline CDR1 MNHNS, CDR2 SASEGT. The CDR3 spells CASSEAPSVNYGYTF. DNA of the CDR3: TGTGCCAGCAGTGAAGCGCCCAGCGTTAACTATGGCTACACCTTC.

The gene calls are TRBV18 and TRBJ2-2, with TRBD1 matching over 9 bases. The length of the CDR3 is 14 residues. V lost 3 bases and J lost 7; bases outside the gene matches: 3. Germline CDR1 is KGHSH and CDR2 is LQKENI. The CDR3 sequence: CASSPTGGYGELFF. Written as DNA, the CDR3 is TGTGCCAGCTCACCGACAGGGGGATACGGGGAGCTGTTTTTT. Supplemented by reference TRBV18 and TRBJ2-2, the full variable domain reads NAGVMQNPRHLVRRRGQEARLRCSPMKGHSHVYWYRQLPEEGLKFMVYLQKENIIDESGMPKERFSAEFPKEGPSILRIQQVVRGDSAAYFCASSPTGGYGELFFGEGSRLTVL.

This chain connects TRBV9 to TRBJ2-3; D possibly corresponds to TRBD1 (5 bases). The CDR3 totals 15 residues. Germline CDR1 and CDR2: SGDLS and YYNGEE. V lost 0 bases and J lost 1, with 9 bases in between. CDR3: CASSVGRAGTDTQYF. The CDR3 DNA reads TGTGCCAGCAGCGTAGGCAGGGCGGGCACAGATACGCAGTATTTT.

This chain joins TRBV19 and TRBJ2-7; a weak D match, TRBD1 (5 bases). Germline V gives CDR1 LNHDA, CDR2 SQIVND (reference sequence). This CDR3 is built from 14 residues. V shed 3 bases and J shed 0 bases, with 9 bases lying between them. This CDR3 reads CASSMGTGSYEQYF. CDR3 bases: TGTGCCAGTAGTATGGGAACAGGCTCCTACGAGCAGTACTTC. Full variable domain (rest looked up from reference TRBV19 and TRBJ2-7): DGGITQSPKYLFRKEGQNVTLSCEQNLNHDAMYWYRQDPGQGLRLIYYSQIVNDFQKGDIAEGYSVSREKKESFPLTVTSAQKNPTAFYLCASSMGTGSYEQYFGPGTRLTVT.

This chain uses TRBV15 with TRBJ1-4, with 7 bases aligning to TRBD1. The CDR3 loop spans 13 amino acids. Unmatched junction bases numbered 3, after V lost 4 bases and J lost 7 bases. Germline assignment: CDR1 LNHNV and CDR2 YYDKDF (reference sequence). Written as DNA, the CDR3 is TGTGCCACCAGCACCCAGGGGGGTGAAAAACTGTTTTTT. It yields the protein CATSTQGGEKLFF. Complete variable domain (other parts from reference TRBV15 and TRBJ1-4): DAMVIQNPRYQVTQFGKPVTLSCSQTLNHNVMYWYQQKSSQAPKLLFHYYDKDFNNEADTPDNFQSRRPNTSFCFLDIRSPGLGDTAMYLCATSTQGGEKLFFGSGTQLSVL.